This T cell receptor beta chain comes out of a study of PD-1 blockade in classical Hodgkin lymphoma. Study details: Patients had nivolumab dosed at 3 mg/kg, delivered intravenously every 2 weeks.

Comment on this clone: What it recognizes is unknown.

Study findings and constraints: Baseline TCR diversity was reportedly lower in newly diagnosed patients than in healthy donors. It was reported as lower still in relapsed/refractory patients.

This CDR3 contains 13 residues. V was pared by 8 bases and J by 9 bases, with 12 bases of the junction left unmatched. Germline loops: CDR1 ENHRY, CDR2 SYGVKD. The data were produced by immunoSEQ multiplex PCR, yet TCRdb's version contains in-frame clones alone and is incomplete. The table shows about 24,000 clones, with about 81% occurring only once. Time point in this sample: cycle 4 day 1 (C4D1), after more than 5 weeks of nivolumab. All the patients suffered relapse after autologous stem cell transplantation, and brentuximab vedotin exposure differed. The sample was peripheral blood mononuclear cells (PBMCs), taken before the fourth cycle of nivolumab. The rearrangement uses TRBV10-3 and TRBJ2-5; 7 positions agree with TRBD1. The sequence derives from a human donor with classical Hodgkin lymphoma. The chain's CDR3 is CAIAGTDRGAQYF. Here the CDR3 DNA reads TGTGCCATCGCAGGGACAGACCGAGGGGCCCAGTACTTC.